These 6 T cell receptor beta chains were sequenced from one sample in a study of blood T cell repertoires in COVID-19. Measured with immunoSEQ multiplex PCR; TCRdb has only the in-frame clones, and not every one. The data contain some 250,000 clones, around four fifths of them singletons. Sequenced material: peripheral blood. The origin of the receptors is a man in his 60s with acute or convalescent COVID-19.

In this sample, this clone turned up a few times. The chain links TRBV2 to TRBJ2-1; D is ambiguous. Trimming cost V 4 bases and J 7 bases, with 11 bases left between them. CDR1 is SNHLY, CDR2 FYNNEI, per germline. The length of the CDR3 is 13 residues. CDR3 protein: CASSVLVENEQFF. The CDR3 coding sequence is TGTGCCAGCAGTGTATTAGTCGAGAATGAGCAGTTCTTC.

The V gene is TRBV24-1, the J gene TRBJ2-3; D perhaps matches TRBD1 (5 bases). CDR1 and CDR2 from the germline V gene are KGHDR and SFDVKD. Trimming removed 4 bases from V and 1 base from J, with 14 bases in between. This CDR3 contains 16 residues. The CDR3 region is CATSDETDSGTDTQYF. CDR3 sequence (DNA): TGTGCCACCAGTGACGAGACAGATTCGGGCACAGATACGCAGTATTTT.

This rearrangement joins TRBV9 to TRBJ2-1, with D perhaps TRBD1 (5 bases). Germline lookup yields CDR1 SGDLS and CDR2 YYNGEE. This CDR3 has 14 residues. Trimming left V 4 bases short and J 5 bases short, with 13 bases between. The CDR3 protein is CASSRLVGDNEQFF. The CDR3 nucleotides read TGTGCCAGCAGCCGTTTGGTAGGGGACAATGAGCAGTTCTTC.

In nucleotides, the CDR3 is TGTGCCAGCAGCGCGAGACAGAGCTCGAACACCGGGGAGCTGTTTTTT. Translating gives CASSARQSSNTGELFF. V gene TRBV9 combines with J gene TRBJ2-2, with D perhaps matching TRBD1 (5 bases). The length of the CDR3 is 16 residues. V shed 3 bases and J shed 0 bases, with 12 bases lying between them. Germline V CDR1 and CDR2: SGDLS, YYNGEE.

J is TRBJ2-2 and V is TRBV19; the match to TRBD2 covers 8 bases. Looked up from germline, CDR1 is LNHDA and CDR2 is SQIVND (reference sequence). The CDR3 has 17 residues. The J segment lost 4 bases and the V segment lost 6 bases, leaving 13 bases of the junction unmatched. Here the CDR3 DNA reads TGTGCCAGTAGCCTACTAATGGACGGGAGGGGCACCGGGGAGCTGTTTTTT. Translation gives CASSLLMDGRGTGELFF.

This rearrangement joins TRBV7-8 to TRBJ2-2, with TRBD1 identical over 8 bases. From germline, CDR1 is SGHVS and CDR2 FQNEAQ. Trimming at V came to 5 bases and at J to 1 base, leaving 6 bases not matched to a gene. The CDR3 sequence is 16 residues long. CDR3 sequence: CASSLGGTGNTGELFF. In DNA, the CDR3 is TGTGCCAGCAGCCTAGGAGGGACAGGGAACACCGGGGAGCTGTTTTTT.